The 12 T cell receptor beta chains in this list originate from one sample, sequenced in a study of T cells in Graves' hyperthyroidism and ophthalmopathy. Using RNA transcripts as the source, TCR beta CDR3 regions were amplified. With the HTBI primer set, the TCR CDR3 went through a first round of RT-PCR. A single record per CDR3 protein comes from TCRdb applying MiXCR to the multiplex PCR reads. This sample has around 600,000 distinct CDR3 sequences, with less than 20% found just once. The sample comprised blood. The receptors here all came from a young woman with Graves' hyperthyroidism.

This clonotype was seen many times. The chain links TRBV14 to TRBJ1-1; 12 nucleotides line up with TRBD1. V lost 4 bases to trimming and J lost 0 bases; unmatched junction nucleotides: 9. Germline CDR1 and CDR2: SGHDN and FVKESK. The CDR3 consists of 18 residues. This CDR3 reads CASSPRDRGPRVNTEAFF. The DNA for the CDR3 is TGTGCCAGCAGCCCCAGGGACAGGGGGCCGCGGGTGAACACTGAAGCTTTCTTT.

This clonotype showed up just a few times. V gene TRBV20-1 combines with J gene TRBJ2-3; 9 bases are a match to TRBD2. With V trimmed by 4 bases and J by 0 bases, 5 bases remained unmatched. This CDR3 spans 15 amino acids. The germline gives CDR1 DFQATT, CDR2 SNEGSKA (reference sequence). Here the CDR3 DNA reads TGCAGTGCTACTAGCGGGATGGGGAGCACAGATACGCAGTATTTT. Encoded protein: CSATSGMGSTDTQYF.

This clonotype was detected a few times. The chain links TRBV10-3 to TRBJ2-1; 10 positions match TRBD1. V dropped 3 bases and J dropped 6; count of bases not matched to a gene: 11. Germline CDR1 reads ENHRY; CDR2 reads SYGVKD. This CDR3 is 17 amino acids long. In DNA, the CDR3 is TGTGCCATCAGTGAAAACCTACGGGACAGGGGAAGCAATGAGCAGTTCTTC. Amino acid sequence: CAISENLRDRGSNEQFF.

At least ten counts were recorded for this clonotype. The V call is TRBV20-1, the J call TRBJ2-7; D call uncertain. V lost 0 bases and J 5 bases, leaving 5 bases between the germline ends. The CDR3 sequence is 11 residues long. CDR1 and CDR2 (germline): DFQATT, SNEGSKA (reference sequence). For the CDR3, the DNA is TGCAGTGCTAGAGATCGGGACGAGCAGTACTTC. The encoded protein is CSARDRDEQYF.

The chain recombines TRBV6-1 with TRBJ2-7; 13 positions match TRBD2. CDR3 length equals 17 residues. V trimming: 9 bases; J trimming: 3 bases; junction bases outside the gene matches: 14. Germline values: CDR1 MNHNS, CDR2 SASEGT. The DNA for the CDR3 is TGTGCCAGTAGACATTCGGGACTAGCGGGGCCAATCTACGAGCAGTACTTC. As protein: CASRHSGLAGPIYEQYF.

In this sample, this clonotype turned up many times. CDR3 sequence: CASSATRHYEQYF. In DNA form, the CDR3 reads TGTGCCAGCAGTGCCACTAGACACTACGAGCAGTACTTC. The rearrangement joins TRBV2 to TRBJ2-7; D might be TRBD2 (5 bases). The CDR3 is 13 amino acids. Germline values: CDR1 SNHLY, CDR2 FYNNEI. Trimming pared 4 bases from V and 3 bases from J, leaving 10 bases between.

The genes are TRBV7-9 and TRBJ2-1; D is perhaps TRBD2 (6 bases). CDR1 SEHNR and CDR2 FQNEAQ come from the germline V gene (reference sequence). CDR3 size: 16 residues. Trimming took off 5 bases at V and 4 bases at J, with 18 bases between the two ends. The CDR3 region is CASSLIRDSHYNEQFF. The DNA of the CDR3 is TGTGCCAGCAGCCTAATCCGGGACTCCCATTACAATGAGCAGTTCTTC.

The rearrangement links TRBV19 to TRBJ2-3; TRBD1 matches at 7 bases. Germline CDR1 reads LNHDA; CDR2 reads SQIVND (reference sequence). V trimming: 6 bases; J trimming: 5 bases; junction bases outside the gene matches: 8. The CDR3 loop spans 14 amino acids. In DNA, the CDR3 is TGTGCCAGTAGAAGGGGGCAACCGGGAGATACGCAGTATTTT. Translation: CASRRGQPGDTQYF.

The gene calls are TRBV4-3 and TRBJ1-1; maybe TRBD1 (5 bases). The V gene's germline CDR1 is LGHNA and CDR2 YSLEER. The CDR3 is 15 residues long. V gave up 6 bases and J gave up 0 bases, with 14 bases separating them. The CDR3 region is CASREGAFMNTEAFF. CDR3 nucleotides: TGCGCCAGCAGGGAAGGGGCTTTCATGAACACTGAAGCTTTCTTT.

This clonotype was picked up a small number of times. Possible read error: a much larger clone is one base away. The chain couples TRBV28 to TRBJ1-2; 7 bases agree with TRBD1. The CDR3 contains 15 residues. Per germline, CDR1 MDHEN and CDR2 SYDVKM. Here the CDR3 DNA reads TGTGTCAGCCTATCTTACAGGGGTGAGGGGTATGGCTACACCTTC. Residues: CVSLSYRGEGYGYTF.

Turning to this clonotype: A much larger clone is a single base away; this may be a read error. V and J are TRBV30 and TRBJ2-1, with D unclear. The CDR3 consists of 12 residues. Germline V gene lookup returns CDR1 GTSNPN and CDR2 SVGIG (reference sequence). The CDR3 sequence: CGWSPWHDEQFF. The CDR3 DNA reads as TGTGGCTGGTCCCCTTGGCACGATGAGCAGTTCTTC.

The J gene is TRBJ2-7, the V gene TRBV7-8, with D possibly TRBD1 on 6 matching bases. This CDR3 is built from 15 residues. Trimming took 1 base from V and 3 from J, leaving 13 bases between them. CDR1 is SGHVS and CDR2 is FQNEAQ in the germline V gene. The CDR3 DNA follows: TGTGCCAGCAGCTTAGTGCTGACAGGACACTACGAGCAGTACTTC. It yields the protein CASSLVLTGHYEQYF.